This entry features one TCR beta chain sequence. Generated by immunoSEQ multiplex PCR, the TCRdb table keeps only in-frame clones and is missing some. The sample holds 95,000 to 100,000 clones, 90% to 96% seen once. V was shortened by 4 bases and J by 3 bases, with 13 bases between the two germline ends. Per the germline V gene, CDR1 is MGHRA and CDR2 is YSYEKL. The length of the CDR3 is 15 residues. The record originates from a study of technical replicates of blood from a few donors. This TCR was recovered from a human donor in good health. This chain links TRBV4-1 with TRBJ2-1; TRBD2 is a possible D gene (6 bases). Input material: T cells isolated from PBMCs. The CDR3 spells CASSPPGTGYNEQFF. The CDR3 region has the DNA TGCGCCAGCAGCCCCCCCGGGACTGGCTACAATGAGCAGTTCTTC.